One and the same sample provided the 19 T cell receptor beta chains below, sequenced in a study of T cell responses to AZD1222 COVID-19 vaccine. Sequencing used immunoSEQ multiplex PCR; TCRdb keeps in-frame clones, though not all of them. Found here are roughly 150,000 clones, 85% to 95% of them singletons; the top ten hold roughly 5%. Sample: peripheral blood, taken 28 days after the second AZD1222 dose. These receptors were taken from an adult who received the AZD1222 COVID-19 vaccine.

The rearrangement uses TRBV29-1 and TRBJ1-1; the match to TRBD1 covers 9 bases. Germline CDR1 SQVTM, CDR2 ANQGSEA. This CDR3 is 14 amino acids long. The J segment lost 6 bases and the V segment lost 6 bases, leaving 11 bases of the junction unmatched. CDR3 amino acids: CSVRSDRGGAEAFF. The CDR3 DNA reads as TGCAGCGTCCGATCGGACAGGGGAGGCGCTGAAGCTTTCTTT.

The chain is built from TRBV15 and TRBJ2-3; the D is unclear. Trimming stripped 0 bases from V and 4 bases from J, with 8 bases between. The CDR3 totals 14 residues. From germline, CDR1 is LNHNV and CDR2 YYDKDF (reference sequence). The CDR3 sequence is CATSREQIADTQYF. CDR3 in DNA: TGTGCCACCAGCAGAGAGCAGATAGCAGATACGCAGTATTTT.

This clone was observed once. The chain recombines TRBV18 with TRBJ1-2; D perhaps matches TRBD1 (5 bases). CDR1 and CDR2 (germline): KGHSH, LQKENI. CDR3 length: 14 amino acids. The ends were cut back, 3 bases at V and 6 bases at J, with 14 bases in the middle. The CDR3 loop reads CASSPGWQGDGYTF. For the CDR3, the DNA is TGTGCCAGCTCACCTGGATGGCAGGGTGATGGCTACACCTTC.

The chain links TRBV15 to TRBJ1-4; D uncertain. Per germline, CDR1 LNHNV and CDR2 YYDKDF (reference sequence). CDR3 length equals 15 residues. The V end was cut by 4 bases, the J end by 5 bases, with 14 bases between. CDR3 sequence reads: CATSTKTKENEKLFF. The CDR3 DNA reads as TGTGCCACCAGCACAAAGACCAAAGAAAATGAAAAACTGTTTTTT.

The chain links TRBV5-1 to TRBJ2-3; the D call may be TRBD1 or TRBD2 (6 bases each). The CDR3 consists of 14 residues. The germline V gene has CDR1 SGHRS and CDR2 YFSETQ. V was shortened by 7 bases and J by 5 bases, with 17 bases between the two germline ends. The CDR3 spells CASLGGGHGDTQYF. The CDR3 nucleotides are TGCGCCAGCCTCGGAGGGGGACACGGAGATACGCAGTATTTT.

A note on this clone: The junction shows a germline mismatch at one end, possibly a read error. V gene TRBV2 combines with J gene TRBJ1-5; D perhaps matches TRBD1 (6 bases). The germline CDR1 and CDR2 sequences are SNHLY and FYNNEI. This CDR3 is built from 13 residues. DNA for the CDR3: TGTGCCAGCACCGGACAGAGCAGTCAGCCCCAGCATTTT. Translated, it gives CASTGQSSQPQHF.

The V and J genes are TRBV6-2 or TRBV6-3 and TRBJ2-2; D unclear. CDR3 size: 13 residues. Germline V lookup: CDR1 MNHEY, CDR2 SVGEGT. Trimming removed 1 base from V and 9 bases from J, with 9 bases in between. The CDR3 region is CASSYYQERELFF. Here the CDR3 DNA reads TGTGCCAGCAGTTACTACCAAGAGCGGGAGCTGTTTTTT.

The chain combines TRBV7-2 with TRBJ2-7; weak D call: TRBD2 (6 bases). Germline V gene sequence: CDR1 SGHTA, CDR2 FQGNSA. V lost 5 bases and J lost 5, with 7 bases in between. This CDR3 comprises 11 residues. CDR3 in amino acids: CASSAGNEQYF. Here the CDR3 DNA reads TGTGCCAGCAGCGCGGGGAACGAGCAGTACTTC.

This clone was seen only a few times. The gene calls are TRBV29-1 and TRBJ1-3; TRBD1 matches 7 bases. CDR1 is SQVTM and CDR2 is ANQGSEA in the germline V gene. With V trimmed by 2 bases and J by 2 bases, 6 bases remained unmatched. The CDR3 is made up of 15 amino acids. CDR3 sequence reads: CSVESTGVAGNTIYF. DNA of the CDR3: TGCAGCGTTGAAAGTACAGGGGTAGCTGGAAACACCATATATTTT. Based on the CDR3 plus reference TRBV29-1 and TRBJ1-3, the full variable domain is SAVISQKPSRDICQRGTSLTIQCQVDSQVTMMFWYRQQPGQSLTLIATANQGSEATYESGFVIDKFPISRPNLTFSTLTVSNMSPEDSSIYLCSVESTGVAGNTIYFGEGSWLTVV.

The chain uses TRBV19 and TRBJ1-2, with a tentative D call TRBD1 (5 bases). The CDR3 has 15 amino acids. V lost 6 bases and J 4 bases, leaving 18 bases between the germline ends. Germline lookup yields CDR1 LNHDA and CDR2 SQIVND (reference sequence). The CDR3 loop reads CASSESGQGFYGYTF. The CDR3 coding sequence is TGTGCCAGTAGCGAGTCTGGGCAGGGCTTCTATGGCTACACCTTC.

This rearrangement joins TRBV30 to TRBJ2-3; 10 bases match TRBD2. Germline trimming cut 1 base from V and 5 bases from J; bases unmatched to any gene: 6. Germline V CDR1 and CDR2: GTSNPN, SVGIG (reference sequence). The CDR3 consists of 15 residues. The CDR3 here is CAWSDERLAGDTQYF. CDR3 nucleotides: TGTGCCTGGAGTGACGAGAGACTAGCGGGAGATACGCAGTATTTT.

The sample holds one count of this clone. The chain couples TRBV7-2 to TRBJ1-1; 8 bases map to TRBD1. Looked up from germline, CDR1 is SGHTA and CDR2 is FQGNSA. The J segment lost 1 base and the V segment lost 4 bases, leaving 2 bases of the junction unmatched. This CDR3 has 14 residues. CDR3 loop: CASSSGQGNTEAFF. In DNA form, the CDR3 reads TGTGCCAGCAGCTCAGGACAGGGGAACACTGAAGCTTTCTTT.

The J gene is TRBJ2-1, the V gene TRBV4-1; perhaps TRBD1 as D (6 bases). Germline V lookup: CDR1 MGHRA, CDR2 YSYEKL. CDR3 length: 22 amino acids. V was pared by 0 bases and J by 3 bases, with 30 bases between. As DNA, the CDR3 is TGCGCCAGCAGCCAAGAATCGGCGTCCCCCTCGAACTACAGGGCTGGCTACAATGAGCAGTTCTTC. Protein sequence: CASSQESASPSNYRAGYNEQFF.

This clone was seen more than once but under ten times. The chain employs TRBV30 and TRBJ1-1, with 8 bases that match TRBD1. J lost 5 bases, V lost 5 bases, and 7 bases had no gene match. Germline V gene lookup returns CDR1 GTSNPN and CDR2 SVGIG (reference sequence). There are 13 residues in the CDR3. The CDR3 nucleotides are TGTGCCTGGGGAGCAGGGGGCAAGACTGAAGCTTTCTTT. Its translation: CAWGAGGKTEAFF.

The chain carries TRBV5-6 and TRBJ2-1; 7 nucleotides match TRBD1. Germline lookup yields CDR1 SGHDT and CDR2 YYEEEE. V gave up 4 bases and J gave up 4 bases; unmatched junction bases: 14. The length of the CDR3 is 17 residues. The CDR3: CASSTHPGQRLYNEQFF. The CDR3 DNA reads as TGTGCCAGCAGCACGCATCCGGGACAGAGACTTTACAATGAGCAGTTCTTC.

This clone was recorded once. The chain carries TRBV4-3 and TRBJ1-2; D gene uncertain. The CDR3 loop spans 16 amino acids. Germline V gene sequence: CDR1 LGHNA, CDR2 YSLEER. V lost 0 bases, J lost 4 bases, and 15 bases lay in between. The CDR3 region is CASSQEYVGWGYGYTF. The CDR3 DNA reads TGCGCCAGCAGCCAAGAGTATGTGGGGTGGGGCTATGGCTACACCTTC.

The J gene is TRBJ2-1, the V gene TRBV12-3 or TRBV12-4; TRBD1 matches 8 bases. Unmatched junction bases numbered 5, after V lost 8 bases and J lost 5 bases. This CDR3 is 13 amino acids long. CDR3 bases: TGTGCCAGCGGACAGGGACAGAACAATGAGCAGTTCTTC. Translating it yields CASGQGQNNEQFF.

This chain's CDR3 is CASSQEFSGSLVDTQYF. CDR3 in DNA: TGTGCCAGCAGCCAAGAGTTTAGCGGATCTTTGGTAGATACGCAGTATTTT. The chain uses TRBV14 and TRBJ2-3; tentatively, D is TRBD2 (6 bases). Germline V CDR1 and CDR2: SGHDN, FVKESK. This CDR3 spans 17 amino acids. With 0 bases removed from V and 5 bases from J, the gap between germline ends came to 18 bases.

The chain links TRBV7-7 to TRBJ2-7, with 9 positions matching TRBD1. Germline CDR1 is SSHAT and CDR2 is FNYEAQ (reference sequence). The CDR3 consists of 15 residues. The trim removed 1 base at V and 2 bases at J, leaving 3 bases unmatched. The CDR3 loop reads CASSLERTGAYEQYF. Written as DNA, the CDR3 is TGTGCCAGCAGCTTAGAACGGACAGGGGCCTACGAGCAGTACTTC.